This T cell receptor (beta chain) was found in a study of T cell responses to AZD1222 COVID-19 vaccine. Sequencing used immunoSEQ multiplex PCR; TCRdb keeps in-frame clones, though not all of them. The sample holds about 180,000 clones, 94% seen once. V dropped 3 bases and J dropped 0 bases, with 11 bases sitting between them. The CDR3 contains 16 residues. Germline values: CDR1 SNHLY, CDR2 FYNNEI. Findings and caveats of the study: Along spike, vaccine-associated CD4 TCRs were found throughout, with dominance at 160-218 and 743-854. It was only after the peak T cell response that any repertoires were sampled. Two AZD1222 administrations were followed by greater Spike-specific TCR breadth and depth.

Remarks on this clone: Its antigen is still unknown.

The gene calls are TRBV2 and TRBJ2-2; D is uncertain. The sequence came from an adult who received the AZD1222 COVID-19 vaccine. This sample comprised peripheral blood, obtained 28 days after the second AZD1222 dose. The DNA for the CDR3 is TGTGCCAGCAGTGAGGATGTACAGTCGAACACCGGGGAGCTGTTTTTT. Protein product: CASSEDVQSNTGELFF.